Listed below are T cell receptor beta chains from one sample, sequenced in a study of blood T cells in healthy people across ages. TCRdb passed the 5' RACE reads through MiXCR, listing each CDR3 protein once. The table shows 1.6 million or so distinct CDR3 sequences, with 30% to 35% occurring only once. Sequences were obtained from blood. The receptor set was obtained from a woman aged 25-40 years in good health. Both conserved end residues are part of each CDR3. The D gene is left open where the match is weak. Some rows mark clone size as missing; the rest say once, few, many or name a class of expanded clone.

V: TRBV3-1
D: .
length: 14
J: TRBJ2-1
size: .
CDR3: CASSQEVGPNEQFF
DNA: TGTGCCAGCAGCCAAGAGGTCGGCCCCAATGAGCAGTTCTTC

V: TRBV6-5
D: .
length: 14
J: TRBJ2-7
size: .
CDR3: CASSRQDSGYEQYF
DNA: TGTGCCAGCAGCCGACAGGACAGCGGGTACGAGCAGTACTTC

V: TRBV30
D: .
length: 11
J: TRBJ1-2
size: .
CDR3: CAWRTAGGYTF
DNA: TGTGCCTGGAGGACCGCGGGCGGCTACACCTTC

V: TRBV5-1
D: .
length: 16
J: TRBJ2-1
size: few
CDR3: CASSLLGLGGPNEQFF
DNA: TGCGCCAGCAGCCTCCTCGGGCTGGGGGGCCCGAATGAGCAGTTCTTC

V: TRBV20-1
D: TRBD2
length: 13
J: TRBJ2-7
size: .
CDR3: CSARGTSDNEQYF
DNA: TGCAGTGCTAGAGGGACTAGCGATAACGAGCAGTACTTC

V: TRBV10-3
D: .
length: 12
J: TRBJ2-5
size: few
CDR3: CAISHPGETQYF
DNA: TGTGCCATCAGTCACCCTGGGGAGACCCAGTACTTC

V: TRBV6-2/TRBV6-3
D: .
length: 12
J: TRBJ2-4
size: few
CDR3: CASSYQGFEQYF
DNA: TGTGCCAGCAGTTATCAGGGGTTTGAGCAGTACTTC

V: TRBV6-5
D: .
length: 15
J: TRBJ2-6
size: .
CDR3: CASRPFESGANVLTF
DNA: TGTGCCAGCAGACCCTTTGAATCTGGGGCCAACGTCCTGACTTTC

V: TRBV7-9
D: .
length: 12
J: TRBJ1-2
size: .
CDR3: CASSLDRRGYTF
DNA: TGTGCCAGCAGCCTAGACAGAAGGGGCTACACCTTC

V: TRBV3-1
D: .
length: 13
J: TRBJ2-7
size: .
CDR3: CASSQDWYYEQYF
DNA: TGTGCCAGCAGCCAAGATTGGTATTACGAGCAGTACTTC